This TCR beta chain is drawn from a study of blood T cell repertoires in COVID-19. In the study overall: Sites in the United States, Italy and Spain provided acute and convalescent COVID-19 samples. PBMCs, B-cell-depleted T cells, or T cells were the source of the cDNA or gDNA that made up the material.

Under the authors' procedure: Amplification of reference gene primers was used by the study to estimate nucleated cell counts. Sequencing was performed with immunoSEQ multiplex PCR; in TCRdb, only in-frame clones are kept and a portion is missing. Clonal size and the V and J genes are those of that table, whereas D and trimming came from the DNA. This table holds more than 25,000 clones, roughly 87% found once. This CDR3 region has 14 residues. Germline lookup yields CDR1 MNHEY and CDR2 SVGAGI. V shed 4 bases and J shed 2 bases, with 6 bases lying between them. The receptor was derived from a man between 60 and 75 years old with active COVID-19. The sequenced sample consisted of peripheral blood. The chain uses TRBV6-5 and TRBJ2-6, with D hard to call. In nucleotides, the CDR3 is TGTGCCAGCAGTTTGAGCCCTGGGGCCAACGTCCTGACTTTC. This gives the protein CASSLSPGANVLTF.